This T cell receptor (beta chain) was profiled in a study of shared clonotypes between healthy human individuals. In the naive CD8 group, cells lacked CD45RO and were positively selected for CCR7, so terminally differentiated effector memory CD45RA+ cells were left out. In germline, CDR1 is SGHDT, CDR2 YYEEEE. The CDR3 has 15 amino acids. The ends lost 3 bases at V and 3 bases at J; junction bases unmatched: 8. Of note for this clone: Its target is unknown.

Splitting of each subset's genomic DNA was done evenly across several immunoSEQ plates. Profiled with immunoSEQ multiplex PCR; TCRdb holds only in-frame clones, not every one. The table has under 2,000,000 clones, roughly 95% seen once. Study outcomes and limitations: A generally larger estimated richness was seen in naive subsets than in memory subsets.

The material sequenced was naive CD8+ T cells sorted from blood. The clonotype comes from a man aged 18 to 30 in good health. The chain employs TRBV5-6 and TRBJ2-7, with TRBD2 identical over 8 bases. The CDR3 loop is CASSSGTSGVYEQYF. In DNA form, the CDR3 reads TGTGCCAGCAGCTCCGGTACTAGCGGAGTCTACGAGCAGTACTTC.